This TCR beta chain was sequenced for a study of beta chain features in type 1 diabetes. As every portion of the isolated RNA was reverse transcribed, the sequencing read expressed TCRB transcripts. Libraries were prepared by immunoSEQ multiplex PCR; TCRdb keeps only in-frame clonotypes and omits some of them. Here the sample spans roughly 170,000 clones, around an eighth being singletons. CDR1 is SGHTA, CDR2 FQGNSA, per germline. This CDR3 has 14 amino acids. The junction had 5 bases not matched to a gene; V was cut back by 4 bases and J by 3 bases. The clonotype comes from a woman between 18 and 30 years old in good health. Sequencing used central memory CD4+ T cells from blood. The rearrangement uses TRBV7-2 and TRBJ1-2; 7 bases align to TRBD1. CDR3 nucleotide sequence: TGTGCCAGCAGCTCGACAGGGACCCACTATGGCTACACCTTC. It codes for CASSSTGTHYGYTF.